These 27 T cell receptor beta chains were sequenced from one sample in a study of PD-L1 blockade in urothelial cancer. TCRdb keeps only in-frame clones here, not all; method: immunoSEQ multiplex PCR. The repertoire holds 40,000 to 50,000 clones, with approximately 82% as singletons. Time point given: peripheral blood 6 weeks after treatment start. The sequencing here drew on PBMCs, taken around atezolizumab (anti-PD-L1) treatment. The source is a man aged 55-75 years with urothelial cancer.

V is TRBV21-1 and J is TRBJ2-7; the tabulated D call, TRBD1, remains unverified against the DNA. TRBV21-1 is described as a pseudogene. The CDR3 contains 11 residues. The CDR3 DNA follows: TGTGCCAGCTACAGAGTCTACGAGCAGTACTTC. This translates into CASYRVYEQYF.

This clone was seen only once. V gene TRBV29-1 combines with J gene TRBJ1-2, with a weak D call TRBD1 (6 bases). CDR1 SQVTM and CDR2 ANQGSEA come from the germline V gene. This CDR3 is 11 amino acids long. With 4 bases removed from V and 6 bases from J, the gap between germline ends came to 9 bases. Here the CDR3 reads CSVGTENGYTF. CDR3 in DNA: TGCAGCGTTGGGACAGAAAATGGCTACACCTTC.

The V call is TRBV18, the J call TRBJ1-5, with D perhaps TRBD1 (5 bases). This CDR3 is built from 16 residues. The V gene's germline CDR1 is KGHSH and CDR2 LQKENI. The germline V and J ends were trimmed by 1 base and 2 bases, with 12 bases remaining between them. In nucleotides, the CDR3 is TGTGCCAGCTCACCACGCAGGGATATGGGCAATCAGCCCCAGCATTTT. Its translation: CASSPRRDMGNQPQHF.

This clone has just a few counts. The chain has TRBV4-2 and TRBJ1-2; tentative D call: TRBD1 (5 bases). The germline V and J ends were trimmed by 0 bases and 8 bases, with 19 bases remaining between them. The CDR3 extends over 16 amino acids. CDR1 LGHNA and CDR2 YNFKEQ come from the germline V gene. The CDR3 DNA is TGTGCCAGCAGCCAAGATTATCGGACATTCTCAGAGGGCTACACCTTC. This encodes CASSQDYRTFSEGYTF.

V usage is TRBV25-1 and J usage is TRBJ2-7; 7 nucleotides line up with TRBD2. This CDR3 is 14 amino acids long. Trimming removed 6 bases from V and 3 bases from J; junction bases left unmatched: 8. CDR1 MGHDK and CDR2 SYGVNS come from the germline V gene. CDR3 region: CASSREVSGYEQYF. The CDR3 DNA follows: TGTGCCAGCAGCCGGGAGGTGTCGGGCTACGAGCAGTACTTC.

The chain recombines TRBV11-2 with TRBJ1-5; D uncertain. Germline V CDR1 and CDR2: SGHAT, FQNNGV. V was clipped by 1 base and J by 7 bases, with 14 bases between them. The CDR3 runs 15 residues. CDR3: CASSLVPVPRQPQHF. The CDR3 nucleotides read TGTGCCAGCAGCTTAGTGCCGGTCCCTAGGCAGCCCCAGCATTTT.

The V gene is TRBV15, the J gene TRBJ1-5; 11 bases match TRBD1. J gave up 7 bases and V 1 base, and 3 bases lay outside the gene matches. There are 15 residues in the CDR3. Germline values: CDR1 LNHNV, CDR2 YYDKDF (reference sequence). The CDR3 loop is CATSRGDRGGQPQHF. In DNA form, the CDR3 reads TGTGCCACCAGCAGAGGGGACAGGGGGGGACAGCCCCAGCATTTT.

The chain has TRBV7-9 and TRBJ2-1; D may be TRBD2 (6 bases). V lost 1 base and J 0 bases, leaving 16 bases between the germline ends. CDR1 and CDR2 from the germline V gene are SEHNR and FQNEAQ (reference sequence). CDR3 length equals 18 residues. The CDR3 sequence: CASSLVAVFTSSYNEQFF. CDR3 nucleotides: TGTGCCAGCAGCTTAGTAGCGGTCTTTACAAGCTCCTACAATGAGCAGTTCTTC. Using reference TRBV7-9 and TRBJ2-1 for the parts outside the CDR3, the full variable domain is DTGVSQNPRHKITKRGQNVTFRCDPISEHNRLYWYRQTLGQGPEFLTYFQNEAQLEKSRLLSDRFSAERPKGSFSTLEIQRTEQGDSAMYLCASSLVAVFTSSYNEQFFGPGTRLTVL.

This clone has only a few counts. This sequence joins TRBV19 and TRBJ2-7; TRBD1 might be the D (6 bases). Trimming removed 5 bases from V and 2 bases from J, with 10 bases in between. Looked up from germline, CDR1 is LNHDA and CDR2 is SQIVND (reference sequence). This CDR3 is 13 amino acids long. DNA for the CDR3: TGTGCCAGTAGTTTTCGGGACACCTACGAGCAGTACTTC. Translated, it gives CASSFRDTYEQYF.

The genes are TRBV28 and TRBJ1-6, with TRBD1 as a possible D gene (5 bases). CDR1 is MDHEN and CDR2 is SYDVKM in the germline V gene. Deletions cut 2 bases from V and 10 bases from J, with 6 bases between. The CDR3 contains 12 residues. CDR3 sequence reads: CASSLRGSPLHF. CDR3 coding DNA: TGTGCCAGCAGTTTAAGGGGATCACCCCTCCACTTT. Full variable domain (outside the CDR3, taken from reference TRBV28 and TRBJ1-6): DVKVTQSSRYLVKRTGEKVFLECVQDMDHENMFWYRQDPGLGLRLIYFSYDVKMKEKGDIPEGYSVSREKKERFSLILESASTNQTSMYLCASSLRGSPLHFGNGTRLTVT.

CDR3 coding DNA: TGCGCCAGCAGCCTACGGACAGGGGGAGGCACAGATACGCAGTATTTT. Its protein product is CASSLRTGGGTDTQYF. This rearrangement joins TRBV5-1 to TRBJ2-3; 10 positions match TRBD1. V lost 4 bases and J lost 1; bases outside the gene matches: 6. The V gene's germline CDR1 is SGHRS and CDR2 YFSETQ. This CDR3 comprises 16 residues.

This chain connects TRBV5-4 to TRBJ2-7; 9 bases align to TRBD1. V shed 4 bases, J shed 3 bases, and the junction held 8 bases outside the gene matches. Germline CDR1 SGHNT, CDR2 YYREEE (reference sequence). This CDR3 contains 15 residues. The CDR3 DNA is TGTGCCAGCAGCGCCGGGACAGGGAAGCTCTACGAGCAGTACTTC. Protein product: CASSAGTGKLYEQYF.

In this sample, this clone turned up a few times. The rearrangement uses TRBV7-8 and TRBJ2-7, with 8 bases identical to TRBD2. The length of the CDR3 is 15 residues. V was pared by 4 bases and J by 0 bases, with 5 bases of the junction left unmatched. The germline V gene encodes CDR1 SGHVS and CDR2 FQNEAQ. For the CDR3, the DNA is TGTGCCAGCAGCTCACTAGCGGTTAGCTCCTACGAGCAGTACTTC. This sequence encodes CASSSLAVSSYEQYF.

The chain links TRBV10-2 to TRBJ1-1; D unresolved. Germline CDR1 WSHSY, CDR2 SAAADI. Trimming took off 1 base at V and 3 bases at J, with 6 bases between the two ends. The CDR3 has 13 amino acids. The DNA of the CDR3 is TGCGCCAGCAGTGAGTTCCGGGACACTGAAGCTTTCTTT. Protein sequence: CASSEFRDTEAFF.

The chain couples TRBV20-1 to TRBJ2-7; D is uncertain. V lost 6 bases, J lost 5 bases, and 11 bases lay in between. This CDR3 comprises 11 residues. Germline values: CDR1 DFQATT, CDR2 SNEGSKA (reference sequence). The CDR3 reads CSARGTDEQYF. CDR3 DNA sequence: TGCAGTGCCCGCGGTACCGACGAGCAGTACTTC.

CDR3 in amino acids: CATRDRVEEQYF. The CDR3 DNA follows: TGTGCCACCCGGGACAGGGTAGAAGAGCAGTACTTC. The rearrangement links TRBV6-5 to TRBJ2-7, with 9 positions matching TRBD1. Germline V CDR1 and CDR2: MNHEY, SVGAGI. The CDR3 is 12 amino acids. Germline trimming cut 10 bases from V and 7 bases from J; bases unmatched to any gene: 8.

CDR3 loop: CASSIPWTGYSNQPQHF. The CDR3 DNA reads as TGTGCCAGTAGTATACCTTGGACAGGGTATAGCAATCAGCCCCAGCATTTT. The rearrangement joins TRBV19 to TRBJ1-5; 8 bases agree with TRBD1. Germline-derived CDR1 and CDR2 are LNHDA and SQIVND (reference sequence). The length of the CDR3 is 17 residues. V lost 2 bases to trimming and J lost 0 bases; unmatched junction nucleotides: 6.

The chain recombines TRBV28 with TRBJ1-4; a possible D gene is TRBD1 (6 bases). This CDR3 is built from 15 residues. Trimming took 6 bases from V and 0 from J, leaving 11 bases between them. The germline V gene has CDR1 MDHEN and CDR2 SYDVKM. CDR3 loop: CASRGWTATNEKLFF. In DNA, the CDR3 is TGTGCCAGCAGGGGATGGACAGCAACTAATGAAAAACTGTTTTTT.

The V gene is TRBV4-3, the J gene TRBJ2-1; 7 bases line up with TRBD1. Germline CDR1 reads LGHNA; CDR2 reads YSLEER. V shed 1 base, J shed 7 bases, and the junction held 16 bases outside the gene matches. The CDR3 sequence is 18 residues long. Here the CDR3 DNA reads TGCGCCAGCAGCCAAGGGAGACCGCGTGACAGGGCCCTTAATGAGCAGTTCTTC. It codes for CASSQGRPRDRALNEQFF.

V is TRBV2 and J is TRBJ2-5, with D tentatively TRBD2 (5 bases). The CDR3 is 13 amino acids. CDR1 is SNHLY and CDR2 is FYNNEI in the germline V gene. Between the trimmed V and J ends, which lost 6 bases and 4 bases, there was a span of 12 bases. CDR3 region: CASRVTSGETQYF. The CDR3 DNA reads TGTGCCAGCAGGGTTACCAGCGGAGAGACCCAGTACTTC.

The chain joins TRBV19 to TRBJ2-7; 7 bases line up with TRBD1. J was trimmed by 2 bases and V by 4 bases; bases with no gene match: 14. In germline, CDR1 is LNHDA, CDR2 SQIVND (reference sequence). There are 17 residues in the CDR3. CDR3 nucleotide sequence: TGTGCCAGTAGTAGGGGGAACCGGGACAGTAATACCTACGAGCAGTACTTC. This codes for CASSRGNRDSNTYEQYF.

The V and J genes are TRBV19 and TRBJ2-3; D remains unclear. Per germline, CDR1 LNHDA and CDR2 SQIVND (reference sequence). V lost 3 bases and J lost 2, with 12 bases in between. The CDR3 covers 15 residues. The CDR3 region is CASSIPSKVTDTQYF. The CDR3 coding sequence is TGTGCCAGTAGTATCCCGAGCAAAGTCACAGATACGCAGTATTTT.

The chain employs TRBV7-2 and TRBJ1-2; D unresolved. CDR3 length equals 14 residues. Germline V gives CDR1 SGHTA, CDR2 FQGNSA. Trimming removed 3 bases at V and 7 bases at J, with 15 bases between. The CDR3 DNA follows: TGTGCCAGCAGCTTCGGCGGGGAGGTGTTTGGCTACACCTTC. The encoded protein is CASSFGGEVFGYTF.

The chain recombines TRBV10-1 with TRBJ2-3; unclear D gene. The ends were cut back, 5 bases at V and 6 bases at J, with 9 bases in the middle. The CDR3 contains 12 residues. Germline CDR1 and CDR2: WNHNN and SYGVQD (reference sequence). The CDR3 region has the DNA TGCGCCAGCAGTTCCTCTTCGGATACGCAGTATTTT. Protein sequence: CASSSSSDTQYF.

The chain employs TRBV28 and TRBJ2-7; D ambiguous. CDR1 is MDHEN and CDR2 is SYDVKM in the germline V gene. Trimming took 3 bases from V and 0 from J, leaving 9 bases between them. CDR3 length equals 14 residues. CDR3 nucleotides: TGTGCCAGCAGTTTGGTACAGAGCTCCTACGAGCAGTACTTC. It translates to CASSLVQSSYEQYF.

The chain joins TRBV5-1 to TRBJ2-3, with TRBD2 identical over 9 bases. Germline lookup yields CDR1 SGHRS and CDR2 YFSETQ. The trim removed 0 bases at V and 5 bases at J, leaving 10 bases unmatched. The CDR3 sequence is 17 residues long. DNA for the CDR3: TGCGCCAGCAGCTTGGGGGTGCGGGGGGGCCGTGGAGATACGCAGTATTTT. Residues: CASSLGVRGGRGDTQYF. Using reference TRBV5-1 and TRBJ2-3 for the parts outside the CDR3, the full variable domain is KAGVTQTPRYLIKTRGQQVTLSCSPISGHRSVSWYQQTPGQGLQFLFEYFSETQRNKGNFPGRFSGRQFSNSRSEMNVSTLELGDSALYLCASSLGVRGGRGDTQYFGPGTRLTVL.

This clone was found once. This chain uses TRBV14 with TRBJ2-1, with D hard to call. Germline-derived CDR1 and CDR2 are SGHDN and FVKESK. V was trimmed by 3 bases and J by 7 bases, leaving 13 bases between them. The CDR3 runs 14 residues. In DNA form, the CDR3 reads TGTGCCAGCAGCCACCGTTCGTCCGCGAATGAGCAGTTCTTC. Its protein is CASSHRSSANEQFF.